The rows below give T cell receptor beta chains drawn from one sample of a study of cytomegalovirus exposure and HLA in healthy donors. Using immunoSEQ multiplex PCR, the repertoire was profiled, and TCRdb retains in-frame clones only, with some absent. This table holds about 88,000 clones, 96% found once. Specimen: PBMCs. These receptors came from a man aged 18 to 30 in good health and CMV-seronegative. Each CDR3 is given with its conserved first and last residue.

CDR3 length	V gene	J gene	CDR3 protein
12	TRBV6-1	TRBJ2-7	CASRLATYEQYF
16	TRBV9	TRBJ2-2	CASSIGPFANTGELFF
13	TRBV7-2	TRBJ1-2	CASPGQGNYGYTF
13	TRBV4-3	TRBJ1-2	CASSRGGNYGYTF
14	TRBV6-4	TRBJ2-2	CASSDGTDTGELFF
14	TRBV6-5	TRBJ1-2	CASSELQGAFGYTF
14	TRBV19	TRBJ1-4	CASSGSGGLEKLFF
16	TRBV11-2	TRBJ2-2	CASSLVRGRGTGELFF
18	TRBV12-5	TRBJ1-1	CASGLVLGTGVVNTEAFF
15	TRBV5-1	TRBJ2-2	CASSLPGGYTGELFF
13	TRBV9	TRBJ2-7	CASSTTGEDEQYF
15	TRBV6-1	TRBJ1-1	CASSEPTGGNTEAFF
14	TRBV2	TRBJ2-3	CASRFGLETDTQYF
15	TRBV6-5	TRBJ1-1	CASSYSTVRDTEAFF
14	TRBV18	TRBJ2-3	CASSPRTGTDTQYF
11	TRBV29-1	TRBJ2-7	CSVSQGYEQYF
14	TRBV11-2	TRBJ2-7	CASSLGDSYYEQYF
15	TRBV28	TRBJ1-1	CASSPHTGRGYEAFF
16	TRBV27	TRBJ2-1	CASSLFPDRGRGEQFF
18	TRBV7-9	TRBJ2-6	CASSLLGTGGSGANVLTF
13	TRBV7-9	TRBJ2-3	CATRGLSTDTQYF
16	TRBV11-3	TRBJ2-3	CASSPTRTSFGDTQYF
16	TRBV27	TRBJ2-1	CASSPLRGNTYNEQFF
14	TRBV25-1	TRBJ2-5	CASSPAGYQETQYF
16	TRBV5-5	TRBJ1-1	CASSHRTGGSDTEAFF
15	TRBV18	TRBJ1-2	CASSDNPDSPYGYTF
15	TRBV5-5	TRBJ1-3	CASSSGRGIRNTIYF
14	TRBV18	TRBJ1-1	CASSPEQGITEAFF
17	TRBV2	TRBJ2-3	CASRVTSYLTGTDTQYF
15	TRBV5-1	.	CASSLASGMVYEQYF
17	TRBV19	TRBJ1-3	CASSISTGGFSGNTIYF
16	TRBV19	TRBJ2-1	CASRETSGSSYNEQFF
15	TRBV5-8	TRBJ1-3	CASSSVGRSGNTIYF
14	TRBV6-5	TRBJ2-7	CASGRLAEPREQYF
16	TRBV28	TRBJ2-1	CASRLPGAAPFNEQFF
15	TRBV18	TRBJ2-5	CASSPLTGGQETQYF
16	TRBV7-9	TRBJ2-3	CASSLRTSGNPDTQYF
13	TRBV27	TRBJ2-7	CASSILNSYEQYF
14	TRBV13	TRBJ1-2	CASSRSHTYYGYTF
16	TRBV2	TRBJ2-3	CASSTGLAGVPDTQYF
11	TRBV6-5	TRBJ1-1	CASRKQDTAFF
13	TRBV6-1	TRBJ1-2	CASTGQGYNGYTF
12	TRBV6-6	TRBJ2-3	CASSNELDTQYF
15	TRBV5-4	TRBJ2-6	CASSLDSSGANVLTF
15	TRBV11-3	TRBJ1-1	CASSLDLVTATEAFF
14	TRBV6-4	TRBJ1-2	CASSATGFGGGYTF
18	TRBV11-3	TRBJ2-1	CASSLDWISGSSYNEQFF
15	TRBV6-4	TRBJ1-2	CASSDQDRVPYGYTF
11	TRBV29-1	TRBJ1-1	CSVVNFLKAFF
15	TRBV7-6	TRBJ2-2	CASSLYATNTGELFF
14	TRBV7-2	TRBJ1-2	CASSPGNPFYGYTF
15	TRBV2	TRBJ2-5	CASSEQVGNPPTQYF